This is a list of T cell receptor beta chains from one sample in a study of blood T cell repertoires in COVID-19. The method was immunoSEQ multiplex PCR; TCRdb's version includes in-frame clones alone and lacks a portion of them. The sample holds around 290,000 clones, about 89% seen once. The sequenced sample was PBMCs or T cells enriched from blood (not recorded which). The receptors stem from a woman under 30 who had recovered from COVID-19. Each CDR3 is given with its conserved first and last residue. A D gene is named only where the DNA matches it firmly. Rows may omit the clone size; those that give it use once, few, many or a size class.

J gene | D gene | V gene | clone size | CDR3 protein | CDR3 DNA
TRBJ2-4 | TRBD1 | TRBV9 | - | CASSVGGGTGSIQYF | TGTGCCAGCAGCGTAGGAGGCGGGACAGGGAGCATTCAGTACTTC
TRBJ1-4 | TRBD1 | TRBV20-1 | - | CSASRTGNEKLFF | TGCAGTGCTAGTCGGACAGGCAATGAAAAACTGTTTTTT
TRBJ1-5 | TRBD1 | TRBV27 | - | CASRVGQGTSQPQHF | TGTGCCAGCAGGGTCGGACAGGGAACTTCGCAGCCCCAGCATTTT
TRBJ2-2 | TRBD1 | TRBV5-1 | - | CASSLEGQITGELFF | TGCGCCAGCAGCTTGGAGGGACAGATCACCGGGGAGCTGTTTTTT
TRBJ1-5 | TRBD1 | TRBV2 | - | CASRHRDRERAPQHF | TGTGCCAGCCGACACCGGGACAGGGAACGTGCGCCCCAGCATTTT
TRBJ1-2 | - | TRBV5-4 | - | CASTPSSNYGYTF | TGTGCCAGCACCCCGTCCTCTAACTATGGCTACACCTTC
TRBJ1-2 | - | TRBV5-1 | - | CASSFKLIGEGGYTF | TGCGCCAGCAGCTTTAAACTTATAGGGGAAGGTGGCTACACCTTC
TRBJ1-2 | TRBD1 | TRBV6-5 | - | CASSQDRVSPYGYTF | TGTGCCAGCAGTCAGGACAGGGTTTCTCCCTATGGCTACACCTTC
TRBJ1-1 | - | TRBV19 | - | CASAMGGTEAFF | TGTGCCAGTGCGATGGGGGGGACTGAAGCTTTCTTT
TRBJ2-3 | TRBD2 | TRBV24-1 | - | CATRAGVADTQYF | TGTGCCACCAGAGCGGGAGTAGCAGATACGCAGTATTTT
TRBJ2-1 | - | TRBV7-2 | - | CASSLVLAPSSYNEQFF | TGTGCCAGCAGCTTAGTGTTAGCCCCAAGCTCCTACAATGAGCAGTTCTTC
TRBJ2-2 | - | TRBV5-5 | - | CASSKTGEVVGELFF | TGTGCCAGCAGTAAAACAGGGGAGGTCGTCGGGGAGCTGTTTTTT
TRBJ1-3 | - | TRBV7-2 | - | CASSSRVLSGNTIYF | TGTGCCAGCAGCTCCAGGGTTCTCTCTGGAAACACCATATATTTT
TRBJ2-5 | - | TRBV6-5 | - | CASSLRSLETQYF | TGTGCCAGCAGTTTGCGTAGTCTAGAGACCCAGTACTTC
TRBJ2-7 | TRBD2 | TRBV6-6 | - | CASSREGGSYEQYF | TGTGCCAGCAGTCGGGAGGGCGGCTCCTACGAGCAGTACTTC
TRBJ2-7 | - | TRBV6-1 | - | CASSEAIVRPGEQYF | TGTGCCAGCAGTGAAGCAATCGTCCGACCGGGCGAGCAGTACTTC
TRBJ2-1 | TRBD1 | TRBV7-9 | - | CASSRGVFGQGVHNEQFF | TGTGCCAGCAGCCGAGGGGTGTTTGGACAGGGGGTCCACAATGAGCAGTTCTTC
TRBJ1-1 | - | TRBV9 | - | CASSVARGTEAFF | TGTGCCAGCAGCGTGGCCCGGGGTACTGAAGCTTTCTTT
TRBJ2-1 | TRBD2 | TRBV7-3 | - | CASSPQGLAGVVDNEQFF | TGTGCCAGCAGCCCCCAGGGACTAGCGGGAGTAGTGGACAATGAGCAGTTCTTC
TRBJ1-5 | - | TRBV28 | - | CASRPPGGGNQPQHF | TGTGCCAGCCGCCCCCCGGGGGGCGGCAATCAGCCCCAGCATTTT
TRBJ1-2 | TRBD1 | TRBV6-5 | - | CASSDGQGVYGYTF | TGTGCCAGCAGCGACGGACAGGGAGTCTATGGCTACACCTTC
TRBJ2-2 | TRBD2 | TRBV27 | - | CATALAGATAGELFF | TGTGCCACAGCACTAGCGGGAGCAACCGCAGGGGAGCTGTTTTTT
TRBJ2-2 | - | TRBV5-1 | once | CASSSQVRTGELFF | TGCGCCAGCAGCTCGCAAGTGCGCACCGGGGAGCTGTTTTTT
TRBJ2-3 | TRBD1 | TRBV27 | - | CASSFDRVGTQYF | TGTGCCAGCAGTTTCGACAGGGTGGGTACGCAGTATTTT
TRBJ1-1 | - | TRBV30 | - | CAWRRAPSPAFF | TGTGCCTGGAGGAGGGCGCCCTCGCCAGCTTTCTTT
TRBJ2-7 | - | TRBV7-8 | - | CASSSRNLGTVYEQYF | TGTGCCAGCAGCTCCCGTAATCTTGGCACAGTCTACGAGCAGTACTTC
TRBJ2-5 | - | TRBV3-1/TRBV3-2 | - | CASSQAAGQETQYF | TGTGCCAGCAGCCAAGCCGCAGGACAAGAGACCCAGTACTTC
TRBJ1-5 | - | TRBV6-6 | - | CASRPGTRSEPQHF | TGTGCCAGCAGACCCGGGACACGGAGCGAGCCCCAGCATTTT
TRBJ2-7 | TRBD1 | TRBV5-1 | once | CASSLRDRLYEQYF | TGCGCCAGCAGCTTGCGGGACAGGCTCTACGAGCAGTACTTC
TRBJ2-2 | - | TRBV11-2 | - | CASSLVWASGELFF | TGTGCCAGCAGCTTAGTGTGGGCGTCCGGGGAGCTGTTTTTT
TRBJ1-4 | - | TRBV25-1 | - | CASSEGSGRGSEKLFF | TGTGCCAGCAGTGAAGGGTCTGGCAGGGGATCTGAAAAACTGTTTTTT
TRBJ2-7 | TRBD1 | TRBV5-1 | - | CASSLAAGGTYEQYF | TGCGCCAGCAGCTTGGCTGCAGGGGGCACCTACGAGCAGTACTTC
TRBJ1-5 | - | TRBV19 | - | CASLDRRGGQPQHF | TGTGCCAGTCTAGACAGGCGGGGAGGGCAGCCCCAGCATTTT
TRBJ2-1 | - | TRBV18 | - | CASSPTGHTYNEQFF | TGTGCCAGCTCACCTACCGGACACACATACAATGAGCAGTTCTTC
TRBJ2-2 | - | TRBV6-5 | - | CASSRTGGELFF | TGTGCCAGCAGTAGGACGGGAGGGGAGCTGTTTTTT
TRBJ1-4 | - | TRBV19 | - | CASSRGTAATNEKLFF | TGTGCCAGTAGTCGGGGGACCGCTGCAACTAATGAAAAACTGTTTTTT
TRBJ1-2 | - | TRBV11-2 | - | CASSPVDGYTF | TGTGCCAGCAGCCCAGTGGATGGCTACACCTTC
TRBJ1-1 | - | TRBV29-1 | - | CSVIRGVLTEAFF | TGCAGCGTTATCAGGGGCGTCCTGACCGAAGCTTTCTTT
TRBJ2-5 | TRBD1 | TRBV28 | many | CASSFLSVRDRETQYF | TGTGCCAGCAGTTTTCTGAGTGTTAGGGACAGAGAGACCCAGTACTTC
TRBJ2-1 | TRBD1 | TRBV6-2/TRBV6-3 | - | CASSYYSDRGYNEQFF | TGTGCCAGCAGTTACTATTCGGACAGGGGATACAATGAGCAGTTCTTC
TRBJ1-4 | TRBD1 | TRBV28 | - | CASSTPTGLNEKLFF | TGTGCCAGCAGTACCCCGACAGGGTTGAATGAAAAACTGTTTTTT
TRBJ1-1 | - | TRBV4-1 | - | CASSQEDGQGPEAFF | TGCGCCAGCAGCCAAGAAGACGGCCAGGGCCCTGAAGCTTTCTTT
TRBJ1-2 | - | TRBV10-3 | - | CATSGGPRNYGYTF | TGTGCCACGTCAGGTGGGCCGAGAAACTATGGCTACACCTTC
TRBJ1-2 | - | TRBV6-1 | - | CASSEDHYGGYTF | TGTGCCAGCAGTGAAGACCACTACGGAGGCTACACCTTC
TRBJ1-1 | - | TRBV21-1 | - | CANPRGGNGNTEAFF | TGTGCCAACCCGAGGGGGGGTAACGGGAACACTGAAGCTTTCTTT
TRBJ2-7 | - | TRBV4-3 | - | CASSQEDKTYEQYF | TGCGCCAGCAGCCAGGAAGACAAGACGTACGAGCAGTACTTC
TRBJ1-1 | - | TRBV7-3 | - | CASSPTPNTEAFF | TGTGCCAGCAGCCCCACTCCAAACACTGAAGCTTTCTTT
TRBJ2-1 | TRBD2 | TRBV11-2 | - | CASSLFAGVYNEQFF | TGTGCCAGCAGCCTTTTTGCGGGGGTGTACAATGAGCAGTTCTTC
TRBJ2-2 | - | TRBV3-1/TRBV3-2 | once | CASSPEATENTGELFF | TGTGCCAGCAGCCCCGAAGCGACAGAGAACACCGGGGAGCTGTTTTTT
TRBJ2-7 | TRBD2 | TRBV3-1/TRBV3-2 | - | CASSHLGDYTKYEQYF | TGTGCCAGCAGCCACCTGGGGGACTATACTAAATACGAGCAGTACTTC
TRBJ2-7 | - | TRBV9 | - | CASSPKAVETGTYEQYF | TGTGCCAGCAGCCCCAAAGCGGTGGAGACTGGAACCTACGAGCAGTACTTC